The entry that follows covers one TCR beta chain sequence. Its antigen remains unidentified. These data are taken from a study of blood T cells in healthy people across ages. Using a J-beta primer mix together with a sample-barcoded 5' primer, a second PCR was run for roughly 6 to 11 cycles. From the 5' RACE reads, TCRdb called clonotypes with MiXCR, one entry per CDR3 protein. The table shows 750,000 to 850,000 distinct CDR3 sequences, with 20% to 25% occurring only once. The authors drew about 10 milliliters of peripheral blood from each donor. Study-wide results and caveats: Leaving the PBMCs unsorted stopped any conclusive comparison of naive versus antigen-experienced cells.

The same data also contributed to another study, on T cells of mothers and their children. That publication notes: Overlap in related mother-child pairs always slightly exceeded unrelated pairs, never significantly.

This TCR was recovered from a boy between 10 and 17 years old in good health. Sequencing was performed on blood.

The CDR3 DNA follows: TGTGCCAGCAGCACAAGTACCGGGACCAAAAACATTCAGTACTTC. It encodes CASSTSTGTKNIQYF. The rearrangement links TRBV7-2 to TRBJ2-4, with D tentatively TRBD2 (5 bases). The CDR3 covers 15 residues. Looked up from germline, CDR1 is SGHTA and CDR2 is FQGNSA. The V and J ends lost 5 bases and 2 bases respectively, with 13 bases between them.